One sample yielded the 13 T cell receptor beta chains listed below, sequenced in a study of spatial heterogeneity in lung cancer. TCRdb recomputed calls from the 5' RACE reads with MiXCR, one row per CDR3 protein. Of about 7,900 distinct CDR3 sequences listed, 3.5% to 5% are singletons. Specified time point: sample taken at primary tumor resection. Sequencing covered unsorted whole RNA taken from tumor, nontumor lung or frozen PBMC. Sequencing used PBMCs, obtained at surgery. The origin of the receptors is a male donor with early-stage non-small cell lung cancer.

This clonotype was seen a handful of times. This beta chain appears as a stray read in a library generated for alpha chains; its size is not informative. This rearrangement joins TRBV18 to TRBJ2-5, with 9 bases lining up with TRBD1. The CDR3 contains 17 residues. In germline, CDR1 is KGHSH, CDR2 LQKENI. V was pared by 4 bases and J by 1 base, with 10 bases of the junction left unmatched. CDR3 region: CASSLLPGQGFQETQYF. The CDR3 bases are TGTGCCAGCTCACTACTGCCGGGACAGGGCTTCCAAGAGACCCAGTACTTC.

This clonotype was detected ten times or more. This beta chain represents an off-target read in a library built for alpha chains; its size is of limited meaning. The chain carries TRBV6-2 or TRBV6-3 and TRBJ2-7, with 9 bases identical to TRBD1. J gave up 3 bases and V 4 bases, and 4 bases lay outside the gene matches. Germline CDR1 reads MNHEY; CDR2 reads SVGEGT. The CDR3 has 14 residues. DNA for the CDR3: TGTGCCAGCAGTTCCCGACAGGGGGTCTACGAGCAGTACGTC. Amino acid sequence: CASSSRQGVYEQYV.

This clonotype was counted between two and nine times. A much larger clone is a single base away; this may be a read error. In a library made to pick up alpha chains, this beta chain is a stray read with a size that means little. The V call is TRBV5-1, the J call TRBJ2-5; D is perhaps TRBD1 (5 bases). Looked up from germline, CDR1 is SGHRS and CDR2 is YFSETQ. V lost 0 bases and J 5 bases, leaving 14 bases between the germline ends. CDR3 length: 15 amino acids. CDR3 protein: CASSLGQGVLETQYF. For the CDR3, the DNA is TGCGCCAGCAGCTTGGGGCAAGGGGTGTTGGAGACCCAGTACTTC.

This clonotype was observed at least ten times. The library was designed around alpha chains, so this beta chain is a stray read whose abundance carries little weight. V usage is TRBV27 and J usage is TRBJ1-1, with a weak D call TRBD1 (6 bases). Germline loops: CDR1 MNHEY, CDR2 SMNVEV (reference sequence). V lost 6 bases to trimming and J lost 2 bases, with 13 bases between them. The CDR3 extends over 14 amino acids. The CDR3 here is CASSIQGPNTEAFF. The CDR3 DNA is TGTGCCAGCAGCATACAGGGACCCAACACTGAAGCTTTCTTT.

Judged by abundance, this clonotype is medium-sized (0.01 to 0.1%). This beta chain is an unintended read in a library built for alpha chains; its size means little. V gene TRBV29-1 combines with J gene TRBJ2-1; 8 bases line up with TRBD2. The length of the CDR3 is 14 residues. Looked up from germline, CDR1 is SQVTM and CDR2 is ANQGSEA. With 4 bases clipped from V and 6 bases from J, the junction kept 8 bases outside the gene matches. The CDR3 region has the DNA TGCAGCGTTGTGCCAGCGGGGGCAGTCAATGAGCAGTTCTTC. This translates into CSVVPAGAVNEQFF.

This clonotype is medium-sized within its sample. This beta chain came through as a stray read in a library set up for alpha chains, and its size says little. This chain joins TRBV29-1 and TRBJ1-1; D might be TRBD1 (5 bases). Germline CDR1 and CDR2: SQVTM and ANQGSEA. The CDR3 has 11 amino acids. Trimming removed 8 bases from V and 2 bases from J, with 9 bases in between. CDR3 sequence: CSLDRNTEAFF. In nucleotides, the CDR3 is TGCAGCTTAGACAGAAACACTGAAGCTTTCTTT.

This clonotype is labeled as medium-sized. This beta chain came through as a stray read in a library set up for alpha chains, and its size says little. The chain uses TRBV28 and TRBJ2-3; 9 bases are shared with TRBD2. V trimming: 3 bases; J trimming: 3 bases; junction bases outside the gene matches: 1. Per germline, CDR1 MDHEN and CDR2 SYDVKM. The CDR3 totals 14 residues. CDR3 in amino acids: CASSFLAGTDTQYF. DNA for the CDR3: TGTGCCAGCAGTTTCCTAGCGGGGACAGATACGCAGTATTTT.

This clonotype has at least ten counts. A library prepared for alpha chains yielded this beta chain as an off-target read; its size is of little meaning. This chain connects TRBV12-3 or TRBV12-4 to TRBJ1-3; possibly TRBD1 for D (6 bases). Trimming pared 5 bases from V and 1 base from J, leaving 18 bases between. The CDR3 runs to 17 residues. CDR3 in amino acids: CASSLGGGLISGNTIYF. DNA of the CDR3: TGTGCCAGCAGTCTGGGGGGCGGCTTGATTTCTGGAAACACCATATATTTT.

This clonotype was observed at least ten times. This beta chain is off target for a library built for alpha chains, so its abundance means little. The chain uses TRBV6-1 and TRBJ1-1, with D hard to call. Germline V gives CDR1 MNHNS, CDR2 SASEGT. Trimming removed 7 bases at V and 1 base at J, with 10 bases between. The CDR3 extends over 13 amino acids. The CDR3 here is CASTPDPNTEAFF. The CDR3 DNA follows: TGTGCCAGCACCCCGGACCCGAACACTGAAGCTTTCTTT.

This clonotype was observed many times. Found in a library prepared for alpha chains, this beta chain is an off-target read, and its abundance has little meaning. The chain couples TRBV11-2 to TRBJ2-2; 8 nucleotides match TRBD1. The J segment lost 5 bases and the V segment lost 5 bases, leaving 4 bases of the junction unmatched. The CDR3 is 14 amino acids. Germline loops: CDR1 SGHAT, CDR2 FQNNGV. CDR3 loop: CASSQTGGTGELFF. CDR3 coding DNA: TGTGCCAGCAGCCAAACAGGGGGAACCGGGGAGCTGTTTTTT.

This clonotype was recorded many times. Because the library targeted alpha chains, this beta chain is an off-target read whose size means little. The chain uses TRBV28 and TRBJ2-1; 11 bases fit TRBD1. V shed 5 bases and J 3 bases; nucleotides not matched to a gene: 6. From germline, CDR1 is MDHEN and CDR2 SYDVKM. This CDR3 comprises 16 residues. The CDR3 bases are TGTGCCAGCAGTCCCCGGGGACAGGGGGTCTACAATGAGCAGTTCTTC. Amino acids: CASSPRGQGVYNEQFF. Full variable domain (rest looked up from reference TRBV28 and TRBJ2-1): DVKVTQSSRYLVKRTGEKVFLECVQDMDHENMFWYRQDPGLGLRLIYFSYDVKMKEKGDIPEGYSVSREKKERFSLILESASTNQTSMYLCASSPRGQGVYNEQFFGPGTRLTVL.

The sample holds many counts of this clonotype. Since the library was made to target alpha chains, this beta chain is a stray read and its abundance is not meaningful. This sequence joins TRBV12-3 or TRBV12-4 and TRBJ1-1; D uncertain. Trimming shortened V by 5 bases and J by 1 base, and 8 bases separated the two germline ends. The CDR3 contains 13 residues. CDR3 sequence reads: CASSRGPNTEAFF. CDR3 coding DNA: TGTGCCAGCAGTCGAGGACCGAACACTGAAGCTTTCTTT.

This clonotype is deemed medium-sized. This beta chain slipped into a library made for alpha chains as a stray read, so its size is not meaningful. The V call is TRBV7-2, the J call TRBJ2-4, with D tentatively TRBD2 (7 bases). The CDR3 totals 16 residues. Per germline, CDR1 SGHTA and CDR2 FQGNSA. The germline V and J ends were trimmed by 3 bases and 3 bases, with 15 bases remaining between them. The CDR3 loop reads CASSFSSGEGKNIQYF. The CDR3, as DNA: TGTGCCAGCAGCTTCTCGTCAGGGGAGGGCAAAAACATTCAGTACTTC.